This T cell receptor beta chain emerged from a study of control samples from healthy donors and cancer patients. V lost 0 bases and J 2 bases, leaving 8 bases between the germline ends. The length of the CDR3 is 15 residues. Germline loops: CDR1 LGHDT, CDR2 YNNKEL (reference sequence). Only in-frame clones appear in the TCRdb table, and some are missing; sequencing was by immunoSEQ multiplex PCR. Here the sample spans around 150,000 clones, around 96% being singletons. The V call is TRBV3-1 (or the pseudogene TRBV3-2), the J call TRBJ2-1; D is unclear. The sequence derives from a woman aged 25 to 39 in good health. Sequencing was performed on blood. The CDR3 reads CASSQEPRTYNEQFF. DNA for the CDR3: TGTGCCAGCAGCCAAGAACCACGGACCTACAATGAGCAGTTCTTC.